This TCR beta chain was sequenced in a study of shared T cell receptors in the human thymus. Sequencing used immunoSEQ multiplex PCR; TCRdb keeps in-frame clones, though not all of them. There are around 340,000 clones in the sample; 95% occur only once, and around 0.019% lies in the top ten. The germline gives CDR1 MDHEN, CDR2 SYDVKM. The length of the CDR3 is 18 residues. V gave up 6 bases and J gave up 2 bases; unmatched junction bases: 13. The source is a human donor. The chain has TRBV28 and TRBJ2-5, with 12 bases aligning to TRBD2. The sequencing input was thymocytes. The chain's CDR3 is CASRSGGGLAGRQETQYF. The CDR3 nucleotides are TGTGCCAGCAGATCGGGAGGCGGACTAGCGGGACGGCAAGAGACCCAGTACTTC.